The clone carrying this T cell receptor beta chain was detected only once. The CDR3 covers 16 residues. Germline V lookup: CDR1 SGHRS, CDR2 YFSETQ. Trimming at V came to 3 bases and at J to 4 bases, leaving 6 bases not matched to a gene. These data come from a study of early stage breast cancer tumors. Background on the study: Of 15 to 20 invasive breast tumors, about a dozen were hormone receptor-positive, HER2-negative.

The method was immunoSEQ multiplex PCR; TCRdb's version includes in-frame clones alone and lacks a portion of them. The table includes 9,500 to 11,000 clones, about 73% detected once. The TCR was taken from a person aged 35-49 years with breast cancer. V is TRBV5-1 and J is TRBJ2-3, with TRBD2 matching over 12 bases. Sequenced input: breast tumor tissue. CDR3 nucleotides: TGCGCCAGCAGCTCCCTAGCGGGAGGGAGCCCAGATACGCAGTATTTT. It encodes CASSSLAGGSPDTQYF.